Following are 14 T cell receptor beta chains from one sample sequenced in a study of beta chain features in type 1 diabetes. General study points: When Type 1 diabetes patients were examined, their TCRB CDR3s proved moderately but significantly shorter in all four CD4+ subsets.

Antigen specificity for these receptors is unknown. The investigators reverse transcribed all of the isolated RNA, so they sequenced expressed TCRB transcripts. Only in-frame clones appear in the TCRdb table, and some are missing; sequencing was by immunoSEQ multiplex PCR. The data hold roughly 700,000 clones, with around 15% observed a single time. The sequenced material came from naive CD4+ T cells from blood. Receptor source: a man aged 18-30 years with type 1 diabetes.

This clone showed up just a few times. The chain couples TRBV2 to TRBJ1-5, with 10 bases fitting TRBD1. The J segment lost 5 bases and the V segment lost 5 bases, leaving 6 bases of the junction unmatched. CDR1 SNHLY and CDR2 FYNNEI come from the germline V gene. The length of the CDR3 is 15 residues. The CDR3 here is CASSTGTGVHQPQHF. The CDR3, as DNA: TGTGCCAGCAGTACCGGGACAGGGGTTCATCAGCCCCAGCATTTT.

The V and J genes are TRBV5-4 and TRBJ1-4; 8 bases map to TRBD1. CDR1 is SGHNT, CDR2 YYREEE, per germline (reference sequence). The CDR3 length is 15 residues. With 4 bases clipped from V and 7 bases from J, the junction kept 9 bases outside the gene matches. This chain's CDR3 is CASSPRQGAGEKLFF. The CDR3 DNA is TGTGCCAGCAGCCCTCGCCAGGGGGCCGGTGAAAAACTGTTTTTT.

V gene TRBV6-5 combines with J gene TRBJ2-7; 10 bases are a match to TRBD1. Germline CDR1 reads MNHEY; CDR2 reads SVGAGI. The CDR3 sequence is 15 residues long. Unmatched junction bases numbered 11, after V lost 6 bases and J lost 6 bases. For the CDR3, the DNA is TGTGCCAGCAGACCTCCGGGACAGGGGACCGGCGAGCAGTACTTC. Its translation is CASRPPGQGTGEQYF.

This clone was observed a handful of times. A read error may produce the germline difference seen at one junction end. The CDR3 reads CASSESAMGKGLF. The DNA of the CDR3 is TGTGCCAGCAGTGAATCCGCGATGGGCAAGGGGCTCTTC. The J gene is TRBJ2-1, the V gene TRBV6-1, with a tentative D call TRBD1 (5 bases). This CDR3 spans 13 amino acids. The germline gives CDR1 MNHNS, CDR2 SASEGT.

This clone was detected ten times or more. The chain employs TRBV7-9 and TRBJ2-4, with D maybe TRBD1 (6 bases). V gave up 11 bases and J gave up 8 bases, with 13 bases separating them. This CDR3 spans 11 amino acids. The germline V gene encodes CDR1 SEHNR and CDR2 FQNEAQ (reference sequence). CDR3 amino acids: CASARGDIQYF. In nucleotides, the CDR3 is TGTGCCTCGGCCAGGGGTGACATTCAGTACTTC.

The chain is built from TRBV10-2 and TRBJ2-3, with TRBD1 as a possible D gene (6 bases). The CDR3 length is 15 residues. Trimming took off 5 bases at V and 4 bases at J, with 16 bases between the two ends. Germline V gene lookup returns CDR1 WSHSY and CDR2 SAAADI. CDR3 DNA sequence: TGCGCCAGCAGTCCCACAGGGTCAGGGGCAGATACGCAGTATTTT. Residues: CASSPTGSGADTQYF.

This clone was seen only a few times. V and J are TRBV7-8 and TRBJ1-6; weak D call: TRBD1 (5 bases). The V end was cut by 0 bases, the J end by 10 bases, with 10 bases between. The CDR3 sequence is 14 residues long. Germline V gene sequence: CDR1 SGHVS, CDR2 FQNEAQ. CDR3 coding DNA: TGTGCCAGCAGCTTAGCGCTGGGACGGTCACCCCTCCACTTT. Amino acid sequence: CASSLALGRSPLHF.

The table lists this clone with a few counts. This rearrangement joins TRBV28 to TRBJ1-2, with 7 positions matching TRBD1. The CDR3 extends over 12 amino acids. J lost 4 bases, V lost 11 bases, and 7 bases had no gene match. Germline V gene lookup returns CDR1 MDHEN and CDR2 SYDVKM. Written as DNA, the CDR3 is TGTGCCGCGGGGCAGGGGGTCTATGGCTACACCTTC. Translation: CAAGQGVYGYTF.

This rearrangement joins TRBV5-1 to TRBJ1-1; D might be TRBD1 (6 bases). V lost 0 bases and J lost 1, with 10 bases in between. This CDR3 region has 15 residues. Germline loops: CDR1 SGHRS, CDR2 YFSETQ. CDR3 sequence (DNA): TGCGCCAGCAGCTTGGTACAGGGTTGGAACACTGAAGCTTTCTTT. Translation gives CASSLVQGWNTEAFF.

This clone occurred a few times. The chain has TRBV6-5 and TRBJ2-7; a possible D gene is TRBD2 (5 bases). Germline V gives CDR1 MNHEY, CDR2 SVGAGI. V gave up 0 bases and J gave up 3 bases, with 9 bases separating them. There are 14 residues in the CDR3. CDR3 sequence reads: CASSYSGGFYEQYF. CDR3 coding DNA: TGTGCCAGCAGTTACTCTGGCGGGTTCTACGAGCAGTACTTC.

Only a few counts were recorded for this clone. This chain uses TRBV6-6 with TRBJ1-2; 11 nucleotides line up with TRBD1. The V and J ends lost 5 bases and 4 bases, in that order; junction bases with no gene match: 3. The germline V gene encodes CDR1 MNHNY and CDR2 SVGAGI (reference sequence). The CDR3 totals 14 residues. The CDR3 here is CASSRDRGTYGYTF. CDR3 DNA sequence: TGTGCCAGCAGTCGGGACAGGGGGACCTATGGCTACACCTTC.

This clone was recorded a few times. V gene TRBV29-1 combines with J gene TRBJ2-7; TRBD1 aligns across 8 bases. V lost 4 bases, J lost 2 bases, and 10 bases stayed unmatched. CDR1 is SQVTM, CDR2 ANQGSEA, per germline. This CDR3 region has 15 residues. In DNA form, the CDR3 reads TGCAGCGTTGCCCAGGGGGCTGTTAGGACCTACGAGCAGTACTTC. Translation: CSVAQGAVRTYEQYF.

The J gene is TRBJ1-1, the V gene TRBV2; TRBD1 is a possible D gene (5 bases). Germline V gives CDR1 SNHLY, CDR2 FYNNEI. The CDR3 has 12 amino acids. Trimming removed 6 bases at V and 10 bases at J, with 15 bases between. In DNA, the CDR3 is TGTGCCAGCAGGGGGACCGCCTTCGGAGCTTTCTTT. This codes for CASRGTAFGAFF.

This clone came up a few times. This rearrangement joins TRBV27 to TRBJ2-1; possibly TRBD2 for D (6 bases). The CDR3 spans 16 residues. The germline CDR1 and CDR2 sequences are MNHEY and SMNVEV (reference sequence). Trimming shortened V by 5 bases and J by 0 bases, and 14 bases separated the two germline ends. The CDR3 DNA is TGTGCCAGCAGTGGGCCGGGACTTCCCTCCTACAATGAGCAGTTCTTC. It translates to CASSGPGLPSYNEQFF.